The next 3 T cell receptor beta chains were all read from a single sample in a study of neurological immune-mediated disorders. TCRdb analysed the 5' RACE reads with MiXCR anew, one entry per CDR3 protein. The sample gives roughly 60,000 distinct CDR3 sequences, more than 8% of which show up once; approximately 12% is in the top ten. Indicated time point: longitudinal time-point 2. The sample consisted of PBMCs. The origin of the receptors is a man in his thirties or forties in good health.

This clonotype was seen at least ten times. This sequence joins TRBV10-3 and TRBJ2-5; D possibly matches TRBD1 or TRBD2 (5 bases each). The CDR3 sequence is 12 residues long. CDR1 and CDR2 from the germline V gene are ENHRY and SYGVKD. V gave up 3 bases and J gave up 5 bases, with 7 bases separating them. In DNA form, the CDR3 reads TGTGCCATCAGTGACTGGGGGGAGACCCAGTACTTC. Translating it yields CAISDWGETQYF.

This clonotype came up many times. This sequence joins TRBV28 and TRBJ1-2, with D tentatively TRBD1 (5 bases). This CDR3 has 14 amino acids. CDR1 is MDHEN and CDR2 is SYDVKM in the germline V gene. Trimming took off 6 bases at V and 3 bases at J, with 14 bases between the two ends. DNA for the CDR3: TGTGCCAGCAGCCCGACAGAACCATACTATGGCTACACCTTC. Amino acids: CASSPTEPYYGYTF.

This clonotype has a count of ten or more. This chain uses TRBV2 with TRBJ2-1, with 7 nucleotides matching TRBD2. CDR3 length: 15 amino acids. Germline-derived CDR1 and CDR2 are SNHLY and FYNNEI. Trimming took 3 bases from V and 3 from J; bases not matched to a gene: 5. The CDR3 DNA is TGTGCCAGCAGTGACGGCGGGGGATTCTACAATGAGCAGTTCTTC. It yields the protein CASSDGGGFYNEQFF.